A selection of T cell receptor beta chains follows, all from one sample in a study. TCRdb processed the 5' RACE reads anew with MiXCR; each CDR3 protein has one entry. The sample shows roughly 11,000 distinct CDR3 sequences, 40% to 55% of them seen only once. The specimen sequenced was tumor-infiltrating naive CD4+ T cells sorted from the breast tumor. These receptors were collected from a female donor with breast cancer. Each CDR3 is given with its conserved first and last residue. The order of the fields is D gene, V gene, clone size, J gene, CDR3 protein, CDR3 DNA. A D gene is named only where the DNA matches it firmly. Only some rows state a clone size, as once, few, many or a class for expanded clones.

d_gene: -
v_gene: TRBV11-3
abundance: -
j_gene: TRBJ2-1
CDR3aa: CASSSTGIGSNEQFF
CDR3nt: TGTGCCAGCAGCTCTACCGGGATCGGCTCCAATGAGCAGTTCTTC

d_gene: TRBD1
v_gene: TRBV4-3
abundance: few
j_gene: TRBJ1-4
CDR3aa: CASSQEGQGAEKLFF
CDR3nt: TGCGCCAGCAGCCAAGAAGGGCAGGGGGCGGAAAAACTGTTTTTT

d_gene: TRBD2
v_gene: TRBV24-1
abundance: -
j_gene: TRBJ2-1
CDR3aa: CATSDPDSGGYNEQFF
CDR3nt: TGTGCCACCAGTGACCCTGACAGCGGGGGATACAATGAGCAGTTCTTC

d_gene: TRBD2
v_gene: TRBV7-2
abundance: medium-sized
j_gene: TRBJ2-3
CDR3aa: CASSLRPAGTTDTQYF
CDR3nt: TGTGCCAGCAGCTTAAGGCCAGCGGGGACCACAGATACGCAGTATTTT

d_gene: TRBD2
v_gene: TRBV20-1
abundance: once
j_gene: TRBJ2-2
CDR3aa: CSARRIAGGYTGELFF
CDR3nt: TGCAGTGCTAGAAGGATAGCGGGGGGATACACCGGGGAGCTGTTTTTT

d_gene: TRBD2
v_gene: TRBV20-1
abundance: -
j_gene: TRBJ2-5
CDR3aa: CSARKIAGEVETQYF
CDR3nt: TGCAGTGCTAGAAAAATAGCGGGAGAGGTAGAGACCCAGTACTTC

d_gene: -
v_gene: TRBV7-2
abundance: -
j_gene: TRBJ2-2
CDR3aa: CASSFSTGKSTGELFF
CDR3nt: TGTGCCAGCAGCTTTTCTACAGGGAAGAGCACCGGGGAGCTGTTTTTT

d_gene: -
v_gene: TRBV4-3
abundance: -
j_gene: TRBJ2-1
CDR3aa: CAGSQSAGNNEQFF
CDR3nt: TGCGCCGGCAGCCAAAGTGCTGGCAACAATGAGCAGTTCTTC

d_gene: -
v_gene: TRBV2
abundance: -
j_gene: TRBJ1-6
CDR3aa: CASSEAFRGVSPLHF
CDR3nt: TGTGCCAGCAGTGAAGCCTTCAGGGGTGTTTCACCCCTCCACTTT

d_gene: -
v_gene: TRBV6-1
abundance: -
j_gene: TRBJ1-5
CDR3aa: CASSEGRAQPQHF
CDR3nt: TGTGCCAGCAGTGAAGGGAGGGCCCAGCCCCAGCATTTT

d_gene: -
v_gene: TRBV6-2/TRBV6-3
abundance: once
j_gene: TRBJ2-7
CDR3aa: CASSHTAGTYEQYF
CDR3nt: TGTGCCAGCAGTCACACCGCTGGGACCTACGAGCAGTACTTC

d_gene: -
v_gene: TRBV5-1
abundance: few
j_gene: TRBJ1-5
CDR3aa: CASSLQGGNQPQHF
CDR3nt: TGCGCCAGCAGCTTGCAGGGCGGCAATCAGCCCCAGCATTTT

d_gene: TRBD2
v_gene: TRBV12-3/TRBV12-4
abundance: few
j_gene: TRBJ2-3
CDR3aa: CASSLLAGSDTQYF
CDR3nt: TGTGCCAGCAGTCTGCTAGCGGGTTCAGATACGCAGTATTTT

d_gene: -
v_gene: TRBV6-5
abundance: -
j_gene: TRBJ2-4
CDR3aa: CASSNPAQPNIQYF
CDR3nt: TGTGCCAGCAGTAACCCAGCACAGCCAAACATTCAGTACTTC

d_gene: -
v_gene: TRBV7-9
abundance: few
j_gene: TRBJ1-1
CDR3aa: CASVRKPNTEAFF
CDR3nt: TGTGCCAGCGTAAGGAAGCCGAACACTGAAGCTTTCTTT

d_gene: TRBD1
v_gene: TRBV5-1
abundance: -
j_gene: TRBJ2-5
CDR3aa: CASRIWDRVGETQYF
CDR3nt: TGCGCCAGCAGAATTTGGGACAGGGTAGGAGAGACCCAGTACTTC

d_gene: TRBD2
v_gene: TRBV7-2
abundance: -
j_gene: TRBJ2-2
CDR3aa: CASTPLATSSGELFF
CDR3nt: TGTGCCAGCACCCCTTTGGCGACTAGCAGCGGGGAGCTGTTTTTT

d_gene: TRBD2
v_gene: TRBV24-1
abundance: -
j_gene: TRBJ2-5
CDR3aa: CATSDGPGGETQYF
CDR3nt: TGTGCCACCAGTGATGGCCCGGGAGGTGAGACCCAGTACTTC

d_gene: TRBD1
v_gene: TRBV28
abundance: -
j_gene: TRBJ1-1
CDR3aa: CASILGTGYQAFF
CDR3nt: TGTGCCAGCATCCTAGGGACAGGGTATCAAGCTTTCTTT

d_gene: -
v_gene: TRBV20-1
abundance: few
j_gene: TRBJ2-5
CDR3aa: CSASLGATGETQYF
CDR3nt: TGCAGTGCTAGTTTGGGGGCAACAGGAGAGACCCAGTACTTC

d_gene: -
v_gene: TRBV27
abundance: -
j_gene: TRBJ2-1
CDR3aa: CASSLWGSEQFF
CDR3nt: TGTGCCAGCAGTTTATGGGGGTCTGAGCAGTTCTTC

d_gene: TRBD1
v_gene: TRBV29-1
abundance: -
j_gene: TRBJ2-3
CDR3aa: CSGGQGSTDTQYF
CDR3nt: TGCAGCGGGGGACAGGGTAGCACAGATACGCAGTATTTT

d_gene: -
v_gene: TRBV20-1
abundance: -
j_gene: TRBJ1-4
CDR3aa: CSARRTQTGRAFNEKLFF
CDR3nt: TGCAGTGCTAGGAGGACTCAGACAGGCAGGGCCTTTAATGAAAAACTGTTTTTT

d_gene: -
v_gene: TRBV11-2
abundance: -
j_gene: TRBJ2-2
CDR3aa: CASSSYRERELFF
CDR3nt: TGTGCCAGCAGCTCATACAGGGAGCGGGAGCTGTTTTTT

d_gene: TRBD1
v_gene: TRBV4-1
abundance: -
j_gene: TRBJ2-3
CDR3aa: CASSQGDRGTDTQYF
CDR3nt: TGCGCCAGCAGCCAAGGGGACAGGGGCACAGATACGCAGTATTTT

d_gene: -
v_gene: TRBV4-3
abundance: few
j_gene: TRBJ1-4
CDR3aa: CASSQETHATNEKLFF
CDR3nt: TGCGCCAGCAGCCAAGAAACCCATGCAACTAATGAAAAACTGTTTTTT

d_gene: -
v_gene: TRBV4-3
abundance: few
j_gene: TRBJ1-3
CDR3aa: CASSQDVPTGVGNTIYF
CDR3nt: TGCGCCAGCAGCCAAGATGTCCCGACAGGCGTTGGAAACACCATATATTTT